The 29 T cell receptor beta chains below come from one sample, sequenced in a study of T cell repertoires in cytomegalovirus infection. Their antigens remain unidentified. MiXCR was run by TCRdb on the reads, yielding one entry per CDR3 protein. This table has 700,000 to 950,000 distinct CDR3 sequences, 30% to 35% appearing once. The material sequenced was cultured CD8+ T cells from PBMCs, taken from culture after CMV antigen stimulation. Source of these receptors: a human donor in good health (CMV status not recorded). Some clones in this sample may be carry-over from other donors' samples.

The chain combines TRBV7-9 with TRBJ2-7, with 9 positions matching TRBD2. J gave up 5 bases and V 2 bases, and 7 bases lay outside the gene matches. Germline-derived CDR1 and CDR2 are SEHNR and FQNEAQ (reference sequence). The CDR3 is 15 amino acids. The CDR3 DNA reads TGTGCCAGCAGCTTAATCCAGCGGGGGGTCGACGAGCAGTACTTC. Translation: CASSLIQRGVDEQYF.

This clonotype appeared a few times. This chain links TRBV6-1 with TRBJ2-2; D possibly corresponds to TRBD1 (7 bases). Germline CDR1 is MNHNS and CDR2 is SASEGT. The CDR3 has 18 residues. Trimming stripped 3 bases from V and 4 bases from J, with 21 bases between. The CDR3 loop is CASSDPTGRQRGTGELFF. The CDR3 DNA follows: TGTGCCAGCAGTGACCCGACAGGGAGGCAGCGAGGCACCGGGGAGCTGTTTTTT.

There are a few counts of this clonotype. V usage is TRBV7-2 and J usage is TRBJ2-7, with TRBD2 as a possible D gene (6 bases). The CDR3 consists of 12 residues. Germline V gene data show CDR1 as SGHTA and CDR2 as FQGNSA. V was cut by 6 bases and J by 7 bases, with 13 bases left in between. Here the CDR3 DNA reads TGTGCCAGCAGTTGGACTATCTGGGAGCAGTACTTC. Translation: CASSWTIWEQYF.

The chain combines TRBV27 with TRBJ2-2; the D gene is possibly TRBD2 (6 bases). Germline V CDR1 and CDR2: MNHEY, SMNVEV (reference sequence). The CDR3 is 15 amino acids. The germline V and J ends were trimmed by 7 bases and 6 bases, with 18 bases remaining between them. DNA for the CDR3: TGTGCCAGCACTCATGAGCCATCGGGAGCCGGGGAGCTGTTTTTT. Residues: CASTHEPSGAGELFF.

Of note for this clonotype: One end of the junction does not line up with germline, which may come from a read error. CDR3 protein: CAITEDRGTEAFF. The DNA of the CDR3 is TGTGCCATCACTGAGGACAGGGGCACTGAAGCTTTCTTT. This rearrangement joins TRBV10-3 to TRBJ1-1; 9 bases map to TRBD1. The CDR3 contains 13 residues. Germline V lookup: CDR1 ENHRY, CDR2 SYGVKD.

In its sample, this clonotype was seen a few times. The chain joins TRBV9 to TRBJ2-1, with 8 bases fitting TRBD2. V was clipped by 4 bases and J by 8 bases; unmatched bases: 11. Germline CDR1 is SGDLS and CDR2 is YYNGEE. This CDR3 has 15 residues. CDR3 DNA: TGTGCCAGCAGCCTTACTCCGGGGGGGCACGATGAGCAGTTCTTC. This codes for CASSLTPGGHDEQFF.

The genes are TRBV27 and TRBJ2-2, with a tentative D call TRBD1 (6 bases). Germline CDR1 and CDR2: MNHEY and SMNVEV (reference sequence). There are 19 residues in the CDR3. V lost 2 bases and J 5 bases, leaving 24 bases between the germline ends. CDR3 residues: CASSLSLDRLIFGTGELFF. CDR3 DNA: TGTGCCAGCAGTTTAAGCCTGGACAGACTAATTTTTGGGACCGGGGAGCTGTTTTTT.

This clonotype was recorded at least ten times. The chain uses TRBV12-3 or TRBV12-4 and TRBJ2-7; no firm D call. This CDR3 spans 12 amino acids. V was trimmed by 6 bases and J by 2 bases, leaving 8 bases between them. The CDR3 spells CASSPRPYEQYF. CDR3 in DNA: TGTGCCAGCAGCCCGCGCCCCTACGAGCAGTACTTC.

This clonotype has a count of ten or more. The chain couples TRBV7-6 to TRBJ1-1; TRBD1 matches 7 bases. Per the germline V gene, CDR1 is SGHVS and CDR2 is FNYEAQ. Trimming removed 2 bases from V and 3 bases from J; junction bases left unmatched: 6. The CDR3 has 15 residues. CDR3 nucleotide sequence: TGTGCCAGCAGCTTAATTAGGGACAGAGACACTGAAGCTTTCTTT. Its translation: CASSLIRDRDTEAFF.

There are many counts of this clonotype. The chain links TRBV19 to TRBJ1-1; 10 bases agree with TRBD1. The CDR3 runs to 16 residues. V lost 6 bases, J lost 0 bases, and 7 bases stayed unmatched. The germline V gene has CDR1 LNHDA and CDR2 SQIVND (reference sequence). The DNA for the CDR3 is TGTGCCAGTAGAAGGACAGGGGGTTCAATGAACACTGAAGCTTTCTTT. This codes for CASRRTGGSMNTEAFF.

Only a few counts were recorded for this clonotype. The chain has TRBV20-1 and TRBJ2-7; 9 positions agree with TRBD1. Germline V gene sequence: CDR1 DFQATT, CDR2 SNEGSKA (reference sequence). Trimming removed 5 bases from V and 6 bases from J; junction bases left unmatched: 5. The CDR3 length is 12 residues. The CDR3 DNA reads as TGCAGTGCTGAACAGGGGGCGGTCGAGCAGTACGTC. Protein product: CSAEQGAVEQYV.

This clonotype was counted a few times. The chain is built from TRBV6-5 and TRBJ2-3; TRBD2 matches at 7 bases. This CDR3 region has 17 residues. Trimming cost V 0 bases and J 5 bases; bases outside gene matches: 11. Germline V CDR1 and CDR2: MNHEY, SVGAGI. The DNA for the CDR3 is TGTGCCAGCAGTTACTCGGTTTGGGGGGGGAGTGGAGATACGCAGTATTTT. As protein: CASSYSVWGGSGDTQYF.

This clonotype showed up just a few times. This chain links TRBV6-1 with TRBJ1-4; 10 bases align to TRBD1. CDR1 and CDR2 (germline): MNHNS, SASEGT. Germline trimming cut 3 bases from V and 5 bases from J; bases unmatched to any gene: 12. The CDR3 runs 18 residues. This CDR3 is CASSDLTGGRAENEKLFF. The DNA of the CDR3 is TGTGCCAGCAGTGACCTGACAGGGGGCAGAGCCGAGAATGAAAAACTGTTTTTT.

CDR3 sequence: CASRMGVYNEQFF. Written as DNA, the CDR3 is TGTGCCAGTCGGATGGGGGTCTACAATGAGCAGTTCTTC. The rearrangement links TRBV27 to TRBJ2-1; D may match TRBD1 or TRBD2 (5 bases each). Per germline, CDR1 MNHEY and CDR2 SMNVEV (reference sequence). V lost 9 bases and J lost 3, with 12 bases in between. This CDR3 is built from 13 residues.

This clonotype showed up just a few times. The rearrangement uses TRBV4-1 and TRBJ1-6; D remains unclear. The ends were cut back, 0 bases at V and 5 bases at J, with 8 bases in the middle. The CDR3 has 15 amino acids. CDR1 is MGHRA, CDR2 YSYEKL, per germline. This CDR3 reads CASSQEQLNNSPLHF. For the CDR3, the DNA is TGCGCCAGCAGCCAAGAACAGTTGAATAATTCACCCCTCCACTTT.

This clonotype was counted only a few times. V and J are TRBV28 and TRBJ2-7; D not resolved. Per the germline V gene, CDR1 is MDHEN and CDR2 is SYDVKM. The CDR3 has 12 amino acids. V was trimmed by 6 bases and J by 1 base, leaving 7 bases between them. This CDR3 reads CASSDHSYEQYV. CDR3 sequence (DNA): TGTGCCAGCAGCGATCATTCCTACGAGCAGTACGTC.

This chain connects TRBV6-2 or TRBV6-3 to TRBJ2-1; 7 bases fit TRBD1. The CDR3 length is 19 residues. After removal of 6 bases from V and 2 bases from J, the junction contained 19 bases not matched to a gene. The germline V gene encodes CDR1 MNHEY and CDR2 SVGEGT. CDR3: CASRPYGYDRERTYNEQFF. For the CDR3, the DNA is TGTGCCAGCAGGCCTTATGGATACGACAGGGAACGTACCTACAATGAGCAGTTCTTC.

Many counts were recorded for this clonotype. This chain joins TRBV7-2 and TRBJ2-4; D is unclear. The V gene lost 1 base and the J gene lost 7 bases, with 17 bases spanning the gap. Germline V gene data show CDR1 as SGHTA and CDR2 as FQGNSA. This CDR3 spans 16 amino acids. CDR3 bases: TGTGCCAGCAGCTTAGGAGGATTCACCGTAGGGAACATTCAGTACTTC. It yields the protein CASSLGGFTVGNIQYF.

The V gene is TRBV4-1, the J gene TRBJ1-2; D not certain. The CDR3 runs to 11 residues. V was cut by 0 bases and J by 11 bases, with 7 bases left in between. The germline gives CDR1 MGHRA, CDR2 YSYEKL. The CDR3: CASSQDRIYTF. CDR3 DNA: TGCGCCAGCAGCCAAGATAGAATTTACACCTTC.

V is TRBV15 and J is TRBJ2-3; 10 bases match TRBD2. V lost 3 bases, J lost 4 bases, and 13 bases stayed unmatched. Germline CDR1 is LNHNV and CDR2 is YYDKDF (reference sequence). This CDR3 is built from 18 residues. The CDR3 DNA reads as TGTGCCACCAGCAGCCCCACAGCGGGGGGGCCCCGCCCAGATACGCAGTATTTT. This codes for CATSSPTAGGPRPDTQYF.

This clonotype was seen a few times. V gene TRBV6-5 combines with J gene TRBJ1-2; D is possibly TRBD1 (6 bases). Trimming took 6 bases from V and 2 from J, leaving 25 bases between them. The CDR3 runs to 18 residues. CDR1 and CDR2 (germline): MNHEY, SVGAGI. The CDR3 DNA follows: TGTGCCAGCAGCTCCTTACTGAGCACAGGGAGAATGAACTATGGCTACACCTTC. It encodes CASSSLLSTGRMNYGYTF.

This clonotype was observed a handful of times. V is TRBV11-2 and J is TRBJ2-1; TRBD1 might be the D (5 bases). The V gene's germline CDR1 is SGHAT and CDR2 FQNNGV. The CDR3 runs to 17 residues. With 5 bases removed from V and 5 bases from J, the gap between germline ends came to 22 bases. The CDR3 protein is CASSPWAVGRFNNEQFF. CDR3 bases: TGTGCCAGCAGCCCTTGGGCGGTGGGGCGGTTCAACAATGAGCAGTTCTTC.

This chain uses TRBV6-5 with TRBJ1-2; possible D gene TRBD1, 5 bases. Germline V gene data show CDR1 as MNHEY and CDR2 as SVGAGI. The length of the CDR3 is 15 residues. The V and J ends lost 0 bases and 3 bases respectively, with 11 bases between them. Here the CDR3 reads CASSYSYLGDYGYTF. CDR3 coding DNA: TGTGCCAGCAGTTACTCTTATTTAGGGGACTATGGCTACACCTTC.

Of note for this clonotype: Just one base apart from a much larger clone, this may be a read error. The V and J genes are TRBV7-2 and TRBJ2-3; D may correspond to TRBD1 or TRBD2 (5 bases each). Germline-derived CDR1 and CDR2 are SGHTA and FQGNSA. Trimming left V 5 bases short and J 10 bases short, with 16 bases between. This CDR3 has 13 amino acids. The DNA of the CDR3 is TGTGCCAGCAGCGTGGATCTGGGGGATGCGCAGTATTTT. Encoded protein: CASSVDLGDAQYF.

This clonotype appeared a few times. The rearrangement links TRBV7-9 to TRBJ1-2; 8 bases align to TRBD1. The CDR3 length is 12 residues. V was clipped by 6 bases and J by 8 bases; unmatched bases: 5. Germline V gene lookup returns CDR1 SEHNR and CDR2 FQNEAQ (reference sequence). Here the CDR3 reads CASSSQGDGYTF. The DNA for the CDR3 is TGTGCCAGCAGTTCACAGGGGGACGGCTACACCTTC.

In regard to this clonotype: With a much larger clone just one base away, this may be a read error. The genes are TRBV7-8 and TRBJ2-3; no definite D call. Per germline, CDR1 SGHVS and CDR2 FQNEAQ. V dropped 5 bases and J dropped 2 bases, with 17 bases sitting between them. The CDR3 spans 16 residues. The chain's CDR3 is CASSVGLLAVTDTQYF. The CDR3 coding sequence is TGTGCCAGCAGCGTGGGCCTCCTTGCCGTCACAGATACGCAGTATTTT.

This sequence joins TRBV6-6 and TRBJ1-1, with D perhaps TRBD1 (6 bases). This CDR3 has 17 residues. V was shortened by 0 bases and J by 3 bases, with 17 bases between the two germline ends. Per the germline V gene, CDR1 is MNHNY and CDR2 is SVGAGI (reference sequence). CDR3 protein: CASSYSIVRGADTEAFF. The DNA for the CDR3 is TGTGCCAGCAGTTACTCGATCGTCAGGGGCGCGGACACTGAAGCTTTCTTT.

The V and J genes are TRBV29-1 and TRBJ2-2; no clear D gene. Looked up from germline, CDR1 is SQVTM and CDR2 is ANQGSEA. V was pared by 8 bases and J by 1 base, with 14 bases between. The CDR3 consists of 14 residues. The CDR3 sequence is CSIYTEQNTGELFF. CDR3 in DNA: TGCAGCATCTATACAGAGCAGAACACCGGGGAGCTGTTTTTT.

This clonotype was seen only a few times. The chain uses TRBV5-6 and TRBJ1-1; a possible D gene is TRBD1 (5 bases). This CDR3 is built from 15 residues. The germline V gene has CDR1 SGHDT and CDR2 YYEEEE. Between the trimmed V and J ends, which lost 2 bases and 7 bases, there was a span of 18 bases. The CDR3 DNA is TGTGCCAGCAGCTTAATCGGGGCTACTAACGTTGAAGCTTTCTTT. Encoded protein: CASSLIGATNVEAFF. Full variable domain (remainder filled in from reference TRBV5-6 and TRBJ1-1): DAGVTQSPTHLIKTRGQQVTLRCSPKSGHDTVSWYQQALGQGPQFIFQYYEEEERQRGNFPDRFSGHQFPNYSSELNVNALLLGDSALYLCASSLIGATNVEAFFGQGTRLTVV.